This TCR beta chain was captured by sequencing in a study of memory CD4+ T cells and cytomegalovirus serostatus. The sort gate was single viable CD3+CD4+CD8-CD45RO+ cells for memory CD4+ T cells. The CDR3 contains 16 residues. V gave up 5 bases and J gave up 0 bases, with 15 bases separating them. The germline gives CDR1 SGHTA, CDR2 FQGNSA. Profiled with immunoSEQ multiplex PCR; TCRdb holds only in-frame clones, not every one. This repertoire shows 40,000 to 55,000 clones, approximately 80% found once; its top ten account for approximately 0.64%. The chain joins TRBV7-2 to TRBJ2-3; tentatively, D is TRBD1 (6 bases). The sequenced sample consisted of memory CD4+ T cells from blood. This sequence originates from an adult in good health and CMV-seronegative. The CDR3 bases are TGTGCCAGCAGCAACGACAGGAGTTCTAGCACAGATACGCAGTATTTT. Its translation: CASSNDRSSSTDTQYF. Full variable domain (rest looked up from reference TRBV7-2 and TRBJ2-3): GAGVSQSPSNKVTEKGKDVELRCDPISGHTALYWYRQSLGQGLEFLIYFQGNSAPDKSGLPSDRFSAERTGGSVSTLTIQRTQQEDSAVYLCASSNDRSSSTDTQYFGPGTRLTVL.